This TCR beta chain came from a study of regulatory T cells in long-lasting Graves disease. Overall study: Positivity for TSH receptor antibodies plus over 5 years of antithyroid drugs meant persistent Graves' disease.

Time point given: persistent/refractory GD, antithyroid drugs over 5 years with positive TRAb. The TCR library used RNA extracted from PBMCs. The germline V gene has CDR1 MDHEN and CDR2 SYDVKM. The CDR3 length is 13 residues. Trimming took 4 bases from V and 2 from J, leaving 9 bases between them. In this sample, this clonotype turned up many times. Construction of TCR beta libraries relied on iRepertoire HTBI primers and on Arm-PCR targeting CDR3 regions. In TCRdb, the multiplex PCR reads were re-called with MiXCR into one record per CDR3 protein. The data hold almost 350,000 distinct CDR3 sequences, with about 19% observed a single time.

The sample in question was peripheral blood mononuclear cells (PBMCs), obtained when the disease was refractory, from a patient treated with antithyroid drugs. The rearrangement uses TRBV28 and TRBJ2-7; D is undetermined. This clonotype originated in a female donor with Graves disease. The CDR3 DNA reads TGTGCCAGCAGTTCCGTTGCCACCTACGAGCAGTACTTC. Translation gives CASSSVATYEQYF.